The next 10 T cell receptor beta chains were all read from a single sample in a study of CD8 T cells in Susac syndrome. After extraction with the RNeasy kit, about 0.45 to 1 ug of the RNA was reverse transcribed using random hexamers. TCRdb called the immunoSEQ multiplex PCR reads again in MiXCR, with one record for every CDR3 protein. The sample carries 150,000 to 200,000 distinct CDR3 sequences, 92% recorded once. Specimen: CD4+ T cells from PBMCs. The receptor set was obtained from a human donor in good health.

The chain links TRBV7-9 to TRBJ2-1; no firm D call. This CDR3 is 13 amino acids long. The ends were cut back, 5 bases at V and 5 bases at J, with 10 bases in the middle. Germline V CDR1 and CDR2: SEHNR, FQNEAQ (reference sequence). The CDR3 region is CASSADPHNEQFF. The CDR3 DNA is TGTGCCAGCAGCGCCGACCCACACAATGAGCAGTTCTTC.

This sequence joins TRBV6-2 or TRBV6-3 and TRBJ1-2, with TRBD1 identical over 7 bases. Germline V lookup: CDR1 MNHEY, CDR2 SVGEGT. Losses at the gene ends were 5 bases for V and 8 bases for J; bases not matched to a gene: 8. CDR3 size: 13 residues. CDR3 sequence: CASSKTGVRGYTF. For the CDR3, the DNA is TGTGCCAGCAGTAAAACAGGGGTGAGAGGCTACACCTTC.

V usage is TRBV3-1 and J usage is TRBJ1-6, with D perhaps TRBD1 (5 bases). The germline V gene encodes CDR1 LGHDT and CDR2 YNNKEL (reference sequence). This CDR3 has 16 amino acids. Trimming cost V 4 bases and J 7 bases, with 17 bases left between them. The CDR3 DNA sequence: TGTGCCAGCAGCCGGAAGGGGATGACGGAGAATTCACCCCTCCACTTT. This gives the protein CASSRKGMTENSPLHF.

This chain uses TRBV7-2 with TRBJ2-7; 9 positions agree with TRBD1. Trimming removed 5 bases from V and 8 bases from J; junction bases left unmatched: 7. Germline values: CDR1 SGHTA, CDR2 FQGNSA. This CDR3 is built from 13 residues. Here the CDR3 reads CASSPGTGIKQYF. The CDR3, as DNA: TGTGCCAGCAGCCCCGGGACAGGGATTAAGCAGTACTTC.

The chain links TRBV21-1 to TRBJ1-6; the D call TRBD1 from the table was never checked on the DNA. TRBV21-1 is classified as a pseudogene. The CDR3 length is 16 residues. CDR3 nucleotides: TGTGCCAGCAGCAAAGAAGATCCCAGGGCGGATTCACCCCTCCACTTT. Translating it yields CASSKEDPRADSPLHF.

V gene TRBV20-1 combines with J gene TRBJ2-7; 9 bases align to TRBD2. The length of the CDR3 is 14 residues. CDR1 DFQATT and CDR2 SNEGSKA come from the germline V gene (reference sequence). V was pared by 5 bases and J by 5 bases, with 10 bases of the junction left unmatched. As DNA, the CDR3 is TGCAGTGCTTGTATAGCGGGAGTGGGCCACGAGCAGTACTTC. Translation: CSACIAGVGHEQYF.

This clonotype was observed a single time. This chain uses TRBV7-3 with TRBJ2-7; perhaps TRBD2 as D (5 bases). CDR1 is SGHTA and CDR2 is FQGTGA in the germline V gene. Trimming removed 5 bases at V and 5 bases at J, with 19 bases between. CDR3 size: 15 residues. CDR3 bases: TGTGCCAGCAGCCCCGGCCGTGAGCGAGGGAACGAGCAGTACTTC. Translated, it gives CASSPGRERGNEQYF.

The chain uses TRBV20-1 and TRBJ2-7; a weak D match, TRBD2 (5 bases). CDR3 size: 18 residues. Germline loops: CDR1 DFQATT, CDR2 SNEGSKA (reference sequence). V lost 3 bases to trimming and J lost 1 base, with 25 bases between them. CDR3 DNA sequence: TGCAGTGCTAGGGCAGTGGTTCAAGTCCGAGGGCCTTCCTACGAGCAGTACTTC. Its translation is CSARAVVQVRGPSYEQYF.

This clonotype was seen a single time. The chain couples TRBV3-1 to TRBJ1-3; D unclear. Germline-derived CDR1 and CDR2 are LGHDT and YNNKEL (reference sequence). Trimming removed 1 base at V and 0 bases at J, with 4 bases between. The CDR3 runs to 14 residues. The CDR3 protein is CASSQVSSGNTIYF. CDR3 nucleotide sequence: TGTGCCAGCAGCCAAGTCAGCTCTGGAAACACCATATATTTT.

DNA of the CDR3: TGTGCCAGCAGCCTAGGGGCGGGAGAGACCCAGTACTTC. Protein: CASSLGAGETQYF. V usage is TRBV7-2 and J usage is TRBJ2-5, with D perhaps given as TRBD1 or TRBD2 (5 bases each). The CDR3 contains 13 residues. Germline V lookup: CDR1 SGHTA, CDR2 FQGNSA. V lost 5 bases, J lost 4 bases, and 11 bases lay in between.